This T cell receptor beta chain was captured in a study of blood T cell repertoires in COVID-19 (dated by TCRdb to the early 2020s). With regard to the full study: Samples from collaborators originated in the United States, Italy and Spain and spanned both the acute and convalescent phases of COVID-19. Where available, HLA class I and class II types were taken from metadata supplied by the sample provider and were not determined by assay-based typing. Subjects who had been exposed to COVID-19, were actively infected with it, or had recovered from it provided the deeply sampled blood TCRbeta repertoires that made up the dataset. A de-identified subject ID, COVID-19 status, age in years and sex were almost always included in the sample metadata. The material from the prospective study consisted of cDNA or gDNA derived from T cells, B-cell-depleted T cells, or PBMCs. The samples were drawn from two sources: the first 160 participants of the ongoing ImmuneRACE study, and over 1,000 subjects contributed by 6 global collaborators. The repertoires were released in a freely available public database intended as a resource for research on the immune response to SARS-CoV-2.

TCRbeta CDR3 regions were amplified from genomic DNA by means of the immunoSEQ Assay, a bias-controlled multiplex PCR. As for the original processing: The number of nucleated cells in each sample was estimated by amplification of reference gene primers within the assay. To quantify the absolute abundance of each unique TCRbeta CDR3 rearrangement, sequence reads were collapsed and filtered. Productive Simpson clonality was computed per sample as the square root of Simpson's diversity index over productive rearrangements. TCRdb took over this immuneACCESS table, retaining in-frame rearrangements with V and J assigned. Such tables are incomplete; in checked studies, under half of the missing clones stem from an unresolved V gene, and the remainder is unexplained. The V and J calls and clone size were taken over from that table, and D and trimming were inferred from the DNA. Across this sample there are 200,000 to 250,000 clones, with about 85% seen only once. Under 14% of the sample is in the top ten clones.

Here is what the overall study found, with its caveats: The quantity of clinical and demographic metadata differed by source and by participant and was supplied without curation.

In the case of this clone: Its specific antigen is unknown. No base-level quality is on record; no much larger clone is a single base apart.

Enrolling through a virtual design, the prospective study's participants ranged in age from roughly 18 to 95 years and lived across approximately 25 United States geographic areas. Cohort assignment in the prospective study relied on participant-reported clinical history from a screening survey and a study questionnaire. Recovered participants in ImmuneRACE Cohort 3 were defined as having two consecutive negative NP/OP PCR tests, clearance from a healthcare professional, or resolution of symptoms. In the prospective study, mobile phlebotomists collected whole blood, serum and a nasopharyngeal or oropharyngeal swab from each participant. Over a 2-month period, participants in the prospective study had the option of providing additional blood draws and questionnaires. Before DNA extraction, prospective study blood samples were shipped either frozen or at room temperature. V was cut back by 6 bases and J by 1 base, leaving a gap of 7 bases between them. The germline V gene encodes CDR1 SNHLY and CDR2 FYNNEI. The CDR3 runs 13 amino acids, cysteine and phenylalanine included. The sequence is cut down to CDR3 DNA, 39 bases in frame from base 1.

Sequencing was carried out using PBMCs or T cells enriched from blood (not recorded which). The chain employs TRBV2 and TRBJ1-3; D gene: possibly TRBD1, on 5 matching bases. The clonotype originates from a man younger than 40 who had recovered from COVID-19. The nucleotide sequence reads TGTGCCAGCAGCAGGGAATCTGGAAACACCATATATTTT. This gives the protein CASSRESGNTIYF.